Sequencing of this TCR beta chain was carried out in a study of T cells after yellow fever vaccination. Production of TCR cDNA was by 5'RACE template switching, which also added a universal primer site and UMIs. TCRdb processed the 5' RACE reads anew with MiXCR; each CDR3 protein has one entry. The repertoire holds some 120,000 distinct CDR3 sequences, 13% to 15% seen once, with 35% to 45% in the top ten. This CDR3 is 15 amino acids long. Trimming removed 4 bases from V and 7 bases from J; junction bases left unmatched: 7. Germline CDR1 SEHNR, CDR2 FQNEAQ (reference sequence). The sample in question was CD8+ T cells sorted from PBMCs, obtained 5 days after the yellow fever booster vaccination. The sequence came from a man in his late teens or twenties who received the YFV17D yellow fever vaccine. The chain is built from TRBV7-9 and TRBJ1-6; TRBD1 agrees at 7 bases. The CDR3 DNA reads as TGTGCCAGCAGCTCCCGGCAGGGACAGAATTCACCCCTCCACTTT. It codes for CASSSRQGQNSPLHF.